Following are 8 T cell receptor beta chains from one sample sequenced in a study of radiotherapy plus CTLA-4 blockade in lung cancer. Produced via immunoSEQ multiplex PCR; TCRdb's table is partial and in-frame only. Here the sample spans 15,000 to 20,000 clones, approximately 85% being singletons. Sequenced here: peripheral blood, sampled from a patient treated with radiotherapy plus ipilimumab. The receptors derive from a human donor with non-small cell lung cancer whose response to radiotherapy plus ipilimumab could not be evaluated.

The chain is built from TRBV5-1 and TRBJ2-2, with D tentatively TRBD2 (5 bases). Looked up from germline, CDR1 is SGHRS and CDR2 is YFSETQ. The CDR3 covers 14 residues. Trimming pared 6 bases from V and 2 bases from J, leaving 11 bases between. The DNA for the CDR3 is TGCGCCAGCATATATCGGGGAAACACCGGGGAGCTGTTTTTT. As protein: CASIYRGNTGELFF. The whole variable domain, remainder taken from reference TRBV5-1 and TRBJ2-2, is KAGVTQTPRYLIKTRGQQVTLSCSPISGHRSVSWYQQTPGQGLQFLFEYFSETQRNKGNFPGRFSGRQFSNSRSEMNVSTLELGDSALYLCASIYRGNTGELFFGEGSRLTVL.

V and J are TRBV15 and TRBJ1-1, with a tentative D call TRBD1 (5 bases). This CDR3 is built from 13 residues. Germline values: CDR1 LNHNV, CDR2 YYDKDF (reference sequence). Trimming stripped 1 base from V and 6 bases from J, with 9 bases between. The CDR3: CATSRVGLAEAFF. DNA of the CDR3: TGTGCCACCAGCAGAGTGGGGCTCGCTGAAGCTTTCTTT.

This rearrangement joins TRBV15 to TRBJ2-1; the D is unclear. This CDR3 region has 15 residues. V gave up 0 bases and J gave up 2 bases, with 8 bases separating them. CDR1 is LNHNV and CDR2 is YYDKDF in the germline V gene (reference sequence). DNA of the CDR3: TGTGCCACCAGCAGAGATCAGAAAACCTACAATGAGCAGTTCTTC. It is translated as CATSRDQKTYNEQFF.

CDR3 sequence reads: CASSGTAHQPQHF. The CDR3 nucleotides read TGTGCCAGCAGCGGGACAGCTCATCAGCCCCAGCATTTT. The chain joins TRBV28 to TRBJ1-5; 7 bases match TRBD1. V lost 6 bases and J lost 5; bases outside the gene matches: 4. The germline V gene encodes CDR1 MDHEN and CDR2 SYDVKM. There are 13 residues in the CDR3.

This clone turned up a few times. V is TRBV6-5 and J is TRBJ1-3; no definite D call. In germline, CDR1 is MNHEY, CDR2 SVGAGI. Trimming shortened V by 10 bases and J by 0 bases, and 7 bases separated the two germline ends. This CDR3 is 12 amino acids long. CDR3 region: CATVGSGNTIYF. CDR3 nucleotide sequence: TGTGCCACCGTCGGCTCTGGAAACACCATATATTTT.

The chain has TRBV10-3 and TRBJ2-5, with D maybe TRBD1 (6 bases). The germline V gene encodes CDR1 ENHRY and CDR2 SYGVKD. The CDR3 is 16 residues long. V was cut by 3 bases and J by 0 bases, with 14 bases left in between. The CDR3: CAISERQDPYQETQYF. CDR3 in DNA: TGTGCCATCAGTGAAAGACAGGATCCGTACCAAGAGACCCAGTACTTC.

The rearrangement uses TRBV5-1 and TRBJ2-7, with TRBD1 matching over 8 bases. The CDR3 is 14 residues long. The germline gives CDR1 SGHRS, CDR2 YFSETQ. Losses at the gene ends were 3 bases for V and 6 bases for J; bases not matched to a gene: 8. CDR3 protein: CASSWRPDRAEQYF. In DNA form, the CDR3 reads TGCGCCAGCAGCTGGCGTCCGGACAGGGCCGAGCAGTACTTC.

The chain recombines TRBV5-5 with TRBJ2-1; D is ambiguous. The V gene's germline CDR1 is SGHKS and CDR2 YYEKEE (reference sequence). The V gene lost 2 bases and the J gene lost 4 bases, with 16 bases spanning the gap. The CDR3 runs 16 residues. The CDR3 protein is CASSLKPPNNYNEQFF. The CDR3 DNA follows: TGTGCCAGCAGCTTAAAACCGCCAAACAATTACAATGAGCAGTTCTTC. Supplemented by reference TRBV5-5 and TRBJ2-1, the full variable domain reads DAGVTQSPTHLIKTRGQQVTLRCSPISGHKSVSWYQQVLGQGPQFIFQYYEKEERGRGNFPDRFSARQFPNYSSELNVNALLLGDSALYLCASSLKPPNNYNEQFFGPGTRLTVL.